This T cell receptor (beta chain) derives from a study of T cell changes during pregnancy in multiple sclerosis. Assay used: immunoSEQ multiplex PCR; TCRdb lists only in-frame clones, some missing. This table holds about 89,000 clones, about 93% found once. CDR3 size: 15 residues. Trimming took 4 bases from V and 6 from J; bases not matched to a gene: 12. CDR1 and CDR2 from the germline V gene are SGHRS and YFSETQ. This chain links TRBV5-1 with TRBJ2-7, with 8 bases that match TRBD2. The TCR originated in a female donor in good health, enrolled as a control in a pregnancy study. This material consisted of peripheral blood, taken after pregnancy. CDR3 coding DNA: TGCGCCAGCAGCCAGAGCGGGAGCTCGTATACCGAGCAGTACTTC. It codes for CASSQSGSSYTEQYF.